This TCR beta chain was sequenced for a study of T-cell reconstitution after alpha-beta-depleted transplantation in children. Molecular barcoding with unique molecular identifiers was used for the TCRbeta library. TCRdb fed the PCR reads into MiXCR, producing one record per CDR3 protein. This sample has a few hundred thousand distinct CDR3 sequences, with roughly 25% found just once. CDR3 size: 16 residues. The ends lost 5 bases at V and 2 bases at J; junction bases unmatched: 11. Germline CDR1 MGHDK, CDR2 SYGVNS. This clonotype was counted only a few times. The clonotype was recovered from a male patient between 5 and 17 years old who had a stem cell transplant for acute lymphoblastic leukemia, so the T cells may come from the graft donor. V gene TRBV25-1 combines with J gene TRBJ2-7, with 8 bases aligning to TRBD1. The sequenced sample was PBMCs, mostly from graft donor cells, obtained 180 days after TCRalphabeta/CD19-depleted stem cell transplant. The CDR3 reads CASSRPDRGRAYEQYF. The CDR3 coding sequence is TGTGCCAGCAGTCGACCAGACAGGGGACGGGCCTACGAGCAGTACTTC.